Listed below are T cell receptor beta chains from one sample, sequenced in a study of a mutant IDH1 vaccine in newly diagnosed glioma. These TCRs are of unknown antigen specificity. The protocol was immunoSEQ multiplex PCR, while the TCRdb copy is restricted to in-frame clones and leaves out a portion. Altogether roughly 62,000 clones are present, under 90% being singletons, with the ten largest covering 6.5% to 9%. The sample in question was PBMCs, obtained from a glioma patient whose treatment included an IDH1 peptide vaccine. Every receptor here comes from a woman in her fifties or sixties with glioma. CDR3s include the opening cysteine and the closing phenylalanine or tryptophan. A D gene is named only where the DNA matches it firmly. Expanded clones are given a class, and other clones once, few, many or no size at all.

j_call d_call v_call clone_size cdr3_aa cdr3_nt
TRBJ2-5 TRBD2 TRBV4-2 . CASSQGAGARETQYF TGTGCCAGCAGCCAAGGAGCGGGAGCCAGGGAGACCCAGTACTTC
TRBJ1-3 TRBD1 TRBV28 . CASSFLGGGLHPGNTIYF TGTGCCAGCAGTTTTCTGGGAGGGGGCCTACACCCTGGGAACACCATATATTTT
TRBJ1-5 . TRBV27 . CASNSYVGAHSNQPQHF TGTGCCAGCAATTCGTACGTCGGGGCCCATAGCAATCAGCCCCAGCATTTT
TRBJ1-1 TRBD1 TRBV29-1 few CSVETGKSPEAFF TGCAGCGTGGAGACAGGGAAGTCCCCTGAAGCTTTCTTT
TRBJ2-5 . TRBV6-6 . CASSYSGPETQYF TGTGCCAGCAGTTACTCGGGTCCGGAGACCCAGTACTTC
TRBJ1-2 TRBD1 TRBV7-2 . CASSSGQGYGYTF TGTGCCAGCAGCTCGGGACAGGGGTATGGCTACACCTTC
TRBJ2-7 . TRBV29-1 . CSVVQAWNGPYEQYF TGCAGCGTTGTTCAGGCGTGGAATGGGCCCTACGAGCAGTACTTC
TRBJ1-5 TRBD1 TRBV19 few CATDQGQGANQPQHF TGTGCCACCGACCAGGGACAGGGGGCTAATCAGCCCCAGCATTTT
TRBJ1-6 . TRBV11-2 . CASSLSKPPLHF TGTGCCAGCAGCTTAAGTAAGCCACCCCTCCACTTT
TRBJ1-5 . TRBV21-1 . CASSKGGGGQTDQPQHF TGTGCCAGCAGCAAAGGGGGTGGCGGACAGACAGATCAGCCCCAGCATTTT
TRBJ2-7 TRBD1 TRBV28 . CASSTTGGKGYEQYF TGTGCCAGCAGTACGACAGGGGGCAAGGGGTACGAGCAGTACTTC
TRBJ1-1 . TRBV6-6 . CASSPGLNTEAFF TGTGCCAGCAGTCCGGGCCTGAACACTGAAGCTTTCTTT
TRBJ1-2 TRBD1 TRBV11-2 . CASSPDRAYGYTF TGTGCCAGCAGCCCTGACAGGGCCTATGGCTACACCTTC
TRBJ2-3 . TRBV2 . CASSGGAGGGDTQYF TGTGCCAGCAGTGGGGGGGCTGGGGGAGGAGATACGCAGTATTTT
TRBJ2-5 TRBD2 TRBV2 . CASRTGGIQETQYF TGTGCCAGCAGGACGGGGGGGATCCAAGAGACCCAGTACTTC
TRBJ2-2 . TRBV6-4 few CASSDSGVSEIGELFF TGTGCCAGCAGTGACTCCGGGGTTAGCGAAATCGGGGAGCTGTTTTTT
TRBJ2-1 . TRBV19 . CASSIWAGAVSYNEQFF TGTGCCAGTAGTATATGGGCAGGGGCAGTGTCCTACAATGAGCAGTTCTTC
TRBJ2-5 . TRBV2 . CASSFNREETQYF TGTGCCAGCAGTTTTAACAGGGAGGAGACCCAGTACTTC
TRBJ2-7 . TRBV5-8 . CASSPPVGRGSYEQYF TGTGCCAGCAGCCCCCCGGTCGGCAGGGGCTCCTACGAGCAGTACTTC
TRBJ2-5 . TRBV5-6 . CASSLLDSFETQYF TGTGCCAGCAGCTTGCTCGACAGCTTCGAGACCCAGTACTTC
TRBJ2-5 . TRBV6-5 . CASSVSLAQETQYF TGTGCCAGCAGCGTTTCTCTAGCGCAAGAGACCCAGTACTTC
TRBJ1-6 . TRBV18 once CASSPSPGRLHF TGTGCCAGCTCACCATCTCCGGGACGCCTCCACTTT
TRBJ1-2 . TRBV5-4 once CASSPLGNYGYTF TGTGCCAGCAGCCCCCTAGGGAATTATGGCTACACCTTC
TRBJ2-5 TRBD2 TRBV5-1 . CASSLSGGYQETQYF TGCGCCAGCAGCCTTAGCGGGGGGTACCAAGAGACCCAGTACTTC
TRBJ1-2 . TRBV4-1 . CASSQEGGWGYTF TGCGCCAGCAGCCAAGAAGGCGGATGGGGCTACACCTTC
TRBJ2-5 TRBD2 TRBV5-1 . CASSLGLAGVETQYF TGCGCCAGCAGCTTGGGACTAGCGGGGGTGGAGACCCAGTACTTC
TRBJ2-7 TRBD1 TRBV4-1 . CASSYSQGSTYEQYF TGCGCCAGCAGCTATTCACAGGGGTCCACCTACGAGCAGTACTTC
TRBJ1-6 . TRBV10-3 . CATSHDSPLHF TGTGCCACCTCACACGATTCACCCCTCCACTTT
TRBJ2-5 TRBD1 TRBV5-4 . CASSLEGQGTETQYF TGTGCCAGCAGCTTGGAGGGACAGGGAACGGAGACCCAGTACTTC
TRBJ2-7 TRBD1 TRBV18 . CASSPLGTGVSYEQYF TGTGCCAGCTCACCACTGGGGACAGGGGTTTCCTACGAGCAGTACTTC
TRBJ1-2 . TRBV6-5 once CASSYSDSYGYTF TGTGCCAGCAGTTACTCGGACAGCTATGGCTACACCTTC
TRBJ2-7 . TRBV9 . CASSVTGDSFYEQYF TGTGCCAGCAGCGTAACCGGGGACTCTTTCTACGAGCAGTACTTC
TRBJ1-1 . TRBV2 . CASSGRLNTEAFF TGTGCCAGCAGTGGACGGCTTAACACTGAAGCTTTCTTT
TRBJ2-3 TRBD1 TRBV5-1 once CASRWTGGTDTQYF TGCGCCAGCCGTTGGACAGGGGGCACAGATACGCAGTATTTT
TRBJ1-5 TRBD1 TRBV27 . CASSFHGQGYQPQHF TGTGCCAGCAGTTTCCACGGACAGGGATATCAGCCCCAGCATTTT